Listed below are T cell receptor beta chains from one sample, sequenced in a study of CD8+CD57+ T cells in acquired aplastic anemia. MiXCR, applied by TCRdb to the reads, yields one record per CDR3 protein. Among some 200,000 distinct CDR3 sequences listed, about half were seen once. The sequenced sample was sorted CD4+, CD8+, or CD8+CD57+ T cells (not recorded which) from PBMCs. The receptors were sampled from a human donor with aplastic anemia. The CDR3 runs from the conserved cysteine through the conserved F or W. A D gene is named only where the DNA matches it firmly. Size is omitted from some rows. Given values are once, few, many or a class for expanded clones.

D gene	J gene	clone size	V gene	CDR3 DNA	CDR3 protein
TRBD1	TRBJ2-7	NA	TRBV20-1	TGCAGTGCTAGAGGAGACAGGGGGGACTCCTACGAGCAGTACTTC	CSARGDRGDSYEQYF
TRBD1	TRBJ1-1	once	TRBV28	TGTGCCAGCAGTTTTCCGGACAGGGGGTTCCAGAACACTGAAGCTTTCTTT	CASSFPDRGFQNTEAFF
NA	TRBJ2-2	NA	TRBV7-2	TGTGCCAGCAGCTTAGAGGGGGACAAGAACACCGGGGAGCTGTTTTTT	CASSLEGDKNTGELFF
TRBD1	TRBJ1-4	many	TRBV2	TGTGCCAGCAGAGGGACAGGGAATGAAAAACTGTTTTTT	CASRGTGNEKLFF
TRBD2	TRBJ2-3	many	TRBV6-1	TGTGCCAGCAAACCCGGGACTAGCGGGGGTTCGAATACGCAGTATTTT	CASKPGTSGGSNTQYF
NA	TRBJ1-5	NA	TRBV28	TGTGCCAGCAGTCCCACCCGGGCAAAAGGCAATCAGCCCCAGCATTTT	CASSPTRAKGNQPQHF
TRBD2	TRBJ2-5	NA	TRBV12-5	TGTGCTAGTGGTTTGGTGCCGACTAGCCCGGGAGAGACCCAGTACTTC	CASGLVPTSPGETQYF
NA	TRBJ2-5	NA	TRBV4-1	TGCGCCAGCAGCCAAGGGATGCGGGAGACCCAGTACTTC	CASSQGMRETQYF
NA	TRBJ2-5	many	TRBV19	TGTGCCAGTAGTATGGTGGCTCAAGAGACCCAGTACTTC	CASSMVAQETQYF
NA	TRBJ2-5	many	TRBV7-9	TGTGCCAGCAGCTTAGAGTACCAAGAGACCCAGTACTTC	CASSLEYQETQYF
TRBD1	TRBJ2-7	NA	TRBV5-1	TGCGCCAGTCGTATACAGGGGGCGAAAGAGCAGTACTTC	CASRIQGAKEQYF
NA	TRBJ2-7	once	TRBV7-2	TGCGCCAGCAGCCAAGACCCCCTCTACGAGCAGTACTTC	CASSQDPLYEQYF
NA	TRBJ1-1	NA	TRBV29-1	TGCAGCGTTGCCGGCAGGGGGAACACTGAAGCTTTCTTT	CSVAGRGNTEAFF
TRBD2	TRBJ2-5	many	TRBV14	TGTGCCAGCAGCTACCGGGCGGGGGGAGAGACCCAGTACTTC	CASSYRAGGETQYF
NA	TRBJ1-3	many	TRBV12-3/TRBV12-4	TGTGCCAGCAGTGTCCGGGGGGGCTCTGGAAACACCATATATTTT	CASSVRGGSGNTIYF
NA	TRBJ1-6	many	TRBV20-1	TGCAGTGGCCCCGGAGTGAGGGGATCACCCCTCCACTTT	CSGPGVRGSPLHF
NA	TRBJ1-1	many	TRBV19	TGTGCCAGTAGTATCCCCCAACCGAACACTGAAGCTTTCTTT	CASSIPQPNTEAFF
NA	TRBJ1-2	many	TRBV29-1	TGCAGCGTTGAAGAAGTTCTTAGGGGTGGCTACACCTTC	CSVEEVLRGGYTF
NA	TRBJ1-2	many	TRBV14	TGTGCCAGCAGCCAGTTTACAGGACAACTTTGGGGCTACACCTTC	CASSQFTGQLWGYTF
NA	TRBJ1-2	NA	TRBV2	TGTGCCAGTACCACGGGACCAATCCTCTATGGCTACACCTTC	CASTTGPILYGYTF
NA	TRBJ1-2	many	TRBV10-3	TGTGCCATCAGTGACTCAGATAATTACTATGGCTACACCTTC	CAISDSDNYYGYTF
TRBD1	TRBJ1-6	NA	TRBV6-5	TGTGCCAGCAGCGGAGGACAGGGGGTAGTTAATTCACCCCTCCACTTT	CASSGGQGVVNSPLHF
NA	TRBJ2-5	NA	TRBV2	TGTGCCAGCAGTTTAAACTCTCAAGAGACCAAGTACTTC	CASSLNSQETKYF
TRBD2	TRBJ2-5	NA	TRBV6-1	TGTGCCAGCAGTCACATGCGGGGGGGCCAGGAGACCCAGTACTTC	CASSHMRGGQETQYF